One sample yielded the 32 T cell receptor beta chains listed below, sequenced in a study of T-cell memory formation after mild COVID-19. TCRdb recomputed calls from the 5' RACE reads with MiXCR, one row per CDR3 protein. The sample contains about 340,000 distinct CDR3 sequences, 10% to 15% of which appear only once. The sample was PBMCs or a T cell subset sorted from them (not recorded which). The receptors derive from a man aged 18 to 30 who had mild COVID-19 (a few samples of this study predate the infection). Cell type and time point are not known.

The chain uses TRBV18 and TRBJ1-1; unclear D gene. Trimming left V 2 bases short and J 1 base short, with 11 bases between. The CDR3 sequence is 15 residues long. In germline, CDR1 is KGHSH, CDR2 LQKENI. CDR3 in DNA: TGTGCCAGCTCACCAGCCAGGACGGCGAACACTGAAGCTTTCTTT. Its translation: CASSPARTANTEAFF.

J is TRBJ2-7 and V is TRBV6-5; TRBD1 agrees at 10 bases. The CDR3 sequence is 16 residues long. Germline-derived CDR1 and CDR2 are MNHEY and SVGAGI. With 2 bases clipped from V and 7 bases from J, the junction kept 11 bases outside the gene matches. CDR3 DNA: TGTGCCAGCAGTTACACATCCGGGACAGGGGTTCGAGAGCAGTACTTC. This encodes CASSYTSGTGVREQYF.

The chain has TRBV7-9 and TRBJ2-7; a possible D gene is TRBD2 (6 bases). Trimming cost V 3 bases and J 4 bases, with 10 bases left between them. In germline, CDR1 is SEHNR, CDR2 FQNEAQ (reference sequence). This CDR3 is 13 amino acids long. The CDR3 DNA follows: TGTGCCAGCAGCTTGGGGGGTTTTTACGAGCAGTACGTC. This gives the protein CASSLGGFYEQYV.

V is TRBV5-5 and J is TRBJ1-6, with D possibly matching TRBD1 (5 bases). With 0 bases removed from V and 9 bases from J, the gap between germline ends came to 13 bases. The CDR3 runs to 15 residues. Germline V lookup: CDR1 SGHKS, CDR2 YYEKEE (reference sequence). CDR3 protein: CASSLEGTGFSPLHF. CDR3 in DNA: TGTGCCAGCAGCTTGGAAGGGACGGGCTTTTCACCCCTCCACTTT. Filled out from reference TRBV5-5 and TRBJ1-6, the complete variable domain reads DAGVTQSPTHLIKTRGQQVTLRCSPISGHKSVSWYQQVLGQGPQFIFQYYEKEERGRGNFPDRFSARQFPNYSSELNVNALLLGDSALYLCASSLEGTGFSPLHFGNGTRLTVT.

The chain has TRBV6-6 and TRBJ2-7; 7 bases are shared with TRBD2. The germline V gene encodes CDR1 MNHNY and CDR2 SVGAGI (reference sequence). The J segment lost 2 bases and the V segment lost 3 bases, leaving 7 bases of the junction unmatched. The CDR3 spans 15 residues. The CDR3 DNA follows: TGTGCCAGCAGTTATGGGGCTAGCGGAACCTACGAGCAGTACTTC. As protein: CASSYGASGTYEQYF.

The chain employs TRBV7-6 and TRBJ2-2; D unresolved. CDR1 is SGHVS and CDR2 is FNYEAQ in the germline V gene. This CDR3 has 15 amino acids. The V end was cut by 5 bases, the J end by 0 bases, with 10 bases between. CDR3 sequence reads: CASSPRSSNTGELFF. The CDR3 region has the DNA TGTGCCAGCAGCCCCCGGTCCTCGAACACCGGGGAGCTGTTTTTT.

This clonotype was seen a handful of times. The DNA of the CDR3 is TGTGCCAGCAGTCAGAGGGTGTCTGGGGCCAACGTCCTGACTTTC. This gives the protein CASSQRVSGANVLTF. The chain combines TRBV7-8 with TRBJ2-6; a weak D match, TRBD2 (5 bases). V was shortened by 6 bases and J by 1 base, with 10 bases between the two germline ends. The CDR3 is made up of 15 amino acids. Germline CDR1 reads SGHVS; CDR2 reads FQNEAQ.

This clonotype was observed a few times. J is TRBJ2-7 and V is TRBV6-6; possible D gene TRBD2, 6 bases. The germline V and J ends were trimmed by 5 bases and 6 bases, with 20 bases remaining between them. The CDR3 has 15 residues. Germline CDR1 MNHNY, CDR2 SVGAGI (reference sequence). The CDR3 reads CASSPRDLATGEQYV. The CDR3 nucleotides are TGTGCCAGCAGTCCGCGGGACCTCGCGACGGGCGAGCAGTACGTC.

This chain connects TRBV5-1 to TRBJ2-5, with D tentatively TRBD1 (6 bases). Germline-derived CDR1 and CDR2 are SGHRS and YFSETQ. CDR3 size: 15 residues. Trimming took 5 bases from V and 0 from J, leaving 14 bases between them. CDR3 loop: CASSSYTGYQETQYF. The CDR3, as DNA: TGCGCCAGCAGTTCATATACAGGGTACCAAGAGACCCAGTACTTC.

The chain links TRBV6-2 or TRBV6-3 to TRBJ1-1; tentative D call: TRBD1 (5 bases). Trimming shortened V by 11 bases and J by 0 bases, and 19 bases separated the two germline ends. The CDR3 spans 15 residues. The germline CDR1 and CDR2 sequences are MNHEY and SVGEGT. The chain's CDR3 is CAHADRGILNTEAFF. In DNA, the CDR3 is TGTGCCCATGCCGACCGGGGGATACTGAACACTGAAGCTTTCTTT.

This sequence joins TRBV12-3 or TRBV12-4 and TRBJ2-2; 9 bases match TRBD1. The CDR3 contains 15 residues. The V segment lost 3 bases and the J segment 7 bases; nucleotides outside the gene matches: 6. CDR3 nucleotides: TGTGCCAGCAGTTTGGGACAGGGAGACGTCGGGGAGCTGTTTTTT. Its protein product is CASSLGQGDVGELFF.

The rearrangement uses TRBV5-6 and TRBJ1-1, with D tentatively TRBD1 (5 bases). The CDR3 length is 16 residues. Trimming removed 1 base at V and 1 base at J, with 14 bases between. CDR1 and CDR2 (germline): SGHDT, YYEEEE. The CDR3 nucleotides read TGTGCCAGCAGCTTGAAGGCGGACATAACGAACACTGAAGCTTTCTTT. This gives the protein CASSLKADITNTEAFF.

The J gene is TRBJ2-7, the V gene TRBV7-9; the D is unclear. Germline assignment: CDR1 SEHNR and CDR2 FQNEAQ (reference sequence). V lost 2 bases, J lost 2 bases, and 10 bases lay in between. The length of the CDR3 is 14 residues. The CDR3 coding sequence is TGTGCCAGCAGCTTAACCCTCTCTCCCTACGAGCAGTACTTC. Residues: CASSLTLSPYEQYF.

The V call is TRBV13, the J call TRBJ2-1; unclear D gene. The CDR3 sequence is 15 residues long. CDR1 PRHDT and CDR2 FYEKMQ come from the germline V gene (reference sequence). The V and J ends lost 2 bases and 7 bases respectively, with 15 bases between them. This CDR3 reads CASSLFLGIQNEQFF. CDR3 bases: TGTGCCAGCAGCTTATTTCTGGGAATTCAGAATGAGCAGTTCTTC.

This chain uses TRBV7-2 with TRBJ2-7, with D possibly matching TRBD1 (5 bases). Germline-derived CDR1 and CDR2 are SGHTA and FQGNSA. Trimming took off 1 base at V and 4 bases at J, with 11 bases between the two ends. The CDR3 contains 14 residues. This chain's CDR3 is CASSLEARTYEQYV. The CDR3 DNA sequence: TGTGCCAGCAGCTTAGAGGCCAGGACATACGAGCAGTACGTC.

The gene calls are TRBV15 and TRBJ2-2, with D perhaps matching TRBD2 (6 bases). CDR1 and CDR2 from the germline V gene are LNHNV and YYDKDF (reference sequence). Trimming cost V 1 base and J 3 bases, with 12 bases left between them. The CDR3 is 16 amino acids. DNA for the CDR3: TGTGCCACCAGCAGAGGGGATCCGGGGGACACCGGGGAGCTGTTTTTT. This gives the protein CATSRGDPGDTGELFF.

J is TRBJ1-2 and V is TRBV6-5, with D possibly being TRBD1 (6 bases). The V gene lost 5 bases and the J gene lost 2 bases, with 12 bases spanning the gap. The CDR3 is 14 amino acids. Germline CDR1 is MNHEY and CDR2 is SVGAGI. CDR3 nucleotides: TGTGCCAGCAGTGGTAACACAGGGAACTATGGCTACACCTTC. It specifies CASSGNTGNYGYTF.

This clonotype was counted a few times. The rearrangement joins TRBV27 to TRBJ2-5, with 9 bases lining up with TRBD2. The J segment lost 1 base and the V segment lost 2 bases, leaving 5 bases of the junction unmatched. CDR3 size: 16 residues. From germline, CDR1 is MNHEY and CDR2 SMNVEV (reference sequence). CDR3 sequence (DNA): TGTGCCAGCAGTTTAGGTAGCGGGGGTTTCCAAGAGACCCAGTACTTC. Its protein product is CASSLGSGGFQETQYF.

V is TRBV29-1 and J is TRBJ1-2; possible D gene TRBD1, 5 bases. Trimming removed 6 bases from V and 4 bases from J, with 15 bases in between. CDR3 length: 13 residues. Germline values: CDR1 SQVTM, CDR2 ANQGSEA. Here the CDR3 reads CSVGQILGYGYTF. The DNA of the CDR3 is TGCAGCGTGGGGCAGATTTTGGGCTATGGCTACACCTTC.

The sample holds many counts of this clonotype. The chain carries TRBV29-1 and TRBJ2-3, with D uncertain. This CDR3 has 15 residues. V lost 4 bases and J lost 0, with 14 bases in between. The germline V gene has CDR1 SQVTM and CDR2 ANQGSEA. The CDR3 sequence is CSVVGRVASTDTQYF. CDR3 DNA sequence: TGCAGCGTTGTCGGTCGGGTGGCTAGCACAGATACGCAGTATTTT.

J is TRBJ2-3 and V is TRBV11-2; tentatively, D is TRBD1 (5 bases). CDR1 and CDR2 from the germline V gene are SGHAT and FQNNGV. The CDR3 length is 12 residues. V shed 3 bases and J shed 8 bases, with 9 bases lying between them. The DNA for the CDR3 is TGTGCCAGCAGCTTGACAGTGGGTACGCAGTATTTT. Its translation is CASSLTVGTQYF.

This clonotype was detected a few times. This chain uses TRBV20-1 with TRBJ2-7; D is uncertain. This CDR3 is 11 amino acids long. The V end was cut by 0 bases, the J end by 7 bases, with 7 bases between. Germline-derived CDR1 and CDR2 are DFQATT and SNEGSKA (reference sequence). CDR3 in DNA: TGCAGTGCTAGAGAGGCCCGAGAGCAGTACTTC. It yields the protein CSAREAREQYF.

The CDR3 bases are TGCAGTGCTAGAGGTTATGGCTACACCTTC. It specifies CSARGYGYTF. The chain couples TRBV20-1 to TRBJ1-2; no definite D call. This CDR3 contains 10 residues. Trimming took off 1 base at V and 5 bases at J, with 2 bases between the two ends. Germline-derived CDR1 and CDR2 are DFQATT and SNEGSKA (reference sequence).

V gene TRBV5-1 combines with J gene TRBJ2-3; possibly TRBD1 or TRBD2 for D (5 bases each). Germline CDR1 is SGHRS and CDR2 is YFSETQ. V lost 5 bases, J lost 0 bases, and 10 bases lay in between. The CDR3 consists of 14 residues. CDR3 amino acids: CASRPGTSTDTQYF. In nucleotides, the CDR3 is TGCGCCAGCAGACCCGGGACCAGCACAGATACGCAGTATTTT.

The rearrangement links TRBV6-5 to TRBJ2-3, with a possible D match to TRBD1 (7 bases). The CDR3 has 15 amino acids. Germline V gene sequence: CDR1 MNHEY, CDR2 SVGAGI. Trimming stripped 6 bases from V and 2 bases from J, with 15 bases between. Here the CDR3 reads CASREFRGATDTQYF. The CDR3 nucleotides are TGTGCCAGCAGAGAATTCAGGGGGGCCACAGATACGCAGTATTTT.

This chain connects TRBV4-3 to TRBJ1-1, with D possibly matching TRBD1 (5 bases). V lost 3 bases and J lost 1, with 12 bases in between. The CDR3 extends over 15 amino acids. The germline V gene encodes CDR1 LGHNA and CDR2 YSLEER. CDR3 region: CASSQGDSENTEAFF. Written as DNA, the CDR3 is TGCGCCAGCAGCCAGGGTGACAGTGAGAACACTGAAGCTTTCTTT.

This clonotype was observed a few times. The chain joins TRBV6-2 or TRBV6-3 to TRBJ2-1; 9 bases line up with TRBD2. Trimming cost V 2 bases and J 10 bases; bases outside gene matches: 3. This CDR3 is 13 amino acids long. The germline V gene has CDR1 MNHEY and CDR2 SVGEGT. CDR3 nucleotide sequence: TGTGCCAGCAGTTACCGAGCGGGGGGAGAGCAGTTCTTC. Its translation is CASSYRAGGEQFF.

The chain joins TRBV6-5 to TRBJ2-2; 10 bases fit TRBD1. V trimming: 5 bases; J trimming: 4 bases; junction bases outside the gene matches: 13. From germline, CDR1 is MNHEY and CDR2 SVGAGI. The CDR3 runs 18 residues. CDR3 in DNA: TGTGCCAGCAGTCCCCCCCCCGGACAGGGGGGGGTCACCGGGGAGCTGTTTTTT. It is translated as CASSPPPGQGGVTGELFF.

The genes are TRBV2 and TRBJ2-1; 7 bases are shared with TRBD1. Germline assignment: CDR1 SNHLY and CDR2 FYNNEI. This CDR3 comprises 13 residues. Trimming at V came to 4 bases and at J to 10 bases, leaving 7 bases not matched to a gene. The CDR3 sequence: CASSADRESEQFF. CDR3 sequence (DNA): TGTGCCAGCAGTGCCGACAGGGAAAGCGAGCAGTTCTTC.

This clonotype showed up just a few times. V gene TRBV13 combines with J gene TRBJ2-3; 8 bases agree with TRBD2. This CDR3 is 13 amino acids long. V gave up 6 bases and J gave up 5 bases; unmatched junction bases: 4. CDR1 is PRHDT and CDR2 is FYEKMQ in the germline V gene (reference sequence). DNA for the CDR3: TGTGCCAGCAGGGCGGGGGGCTTAGATACGCAGTATTTT. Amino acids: CASRAGGLDTQYF.

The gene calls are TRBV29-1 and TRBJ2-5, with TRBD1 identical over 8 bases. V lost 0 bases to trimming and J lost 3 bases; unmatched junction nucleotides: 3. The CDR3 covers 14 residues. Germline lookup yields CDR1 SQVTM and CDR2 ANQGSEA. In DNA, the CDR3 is TGCAGCGTTGAAGACTGGACAGGGAAAGAGACCCAGTACTTC. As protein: CSVEDWTGKETQYF.

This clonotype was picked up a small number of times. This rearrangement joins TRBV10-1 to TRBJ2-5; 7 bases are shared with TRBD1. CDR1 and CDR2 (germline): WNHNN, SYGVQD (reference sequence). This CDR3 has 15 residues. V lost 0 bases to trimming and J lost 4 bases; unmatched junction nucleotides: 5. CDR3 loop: CASSESVTGTETQYF. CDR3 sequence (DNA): TGCGCCAGCAGTGAGTCGGTGACAGGGACAGAGACCCAGTACTTC.